Listed below are T cell receptor beta chains from one sample, sequenced in a study of T cell repertoires in cytomegalovirus infection. TCRdb itself ran the reads through MiXCR, one entry per CDR3 protein. Of 200,000 to 250,000 distinct CDR3 sequences listed, 22% are singletons. Source material: CD8+ T cells from PBMCs. The source of these receptors is a human donor in good health (CMV status not recorded). Some clones in this sample may be carry-over from other donors' samples. CDR3s include the opening cysteine and the closing phenylalanine or tryptophan. D genes are given only for firm matches. The size of a clone is reported for some rows only, either as once, few or many, or as a class for expanded clones.

length: 12; J: TRBJ2-3; size: many; D: .; V: TRBV18; DNA: TGTGCCAGCTCGGATAGCACAGATACGCAGTATTTT; CDR3: CASSDSTDTQYF
length: 14; J: TRBJ2-1; size: many; D: TRBD2; V: TRBV7-2; DNA: TGTGCCAGCAGCTCCGGCGGGGGGCTGGAAGAGCAGTTCTTC; CDR3: CASSSGGGLEEQFF
length: 15; J: TRBJ1-1; size: many; D: .; V: TRBV7-8; DNA: TGTGCCAGCAGCTTAGTTTACAGGGCAAACACTGAAGCTTTCTTT; CDR3: CASSLVYRANTEAFF
length: 16; J: TRBJ2-7; size: .; D: .; V: TRBV5-1; DNA: TGCGCCAGCAGCTTCTCGAGTCAGGATTTCTCCTACGAGCAGTACTTC; CDR3: CASSFSSQDFSYEQYF
length: 15; J: TRBJ2-1; size: .; D: .; V: TRBV7-2; DNA: TGTGCCAGCAGCATTAATAGACCGGTAGACAATGAGCAGTTCTTC; CDR3: CASSINRPVDNEQFF
length: 14; J: TRBJ2-2; size: many; D: .; V: TRBV19; DNA: TGTGCCAGTAGTATATGGGGGAACACCGGGGAGCTGTTTTTT; CDR3: CASSIWGNTGELFF
length: 14; J: TRBJ2-7; size: many; D: .; V: TRBV28; DNA: TGTGCCAGCAGTCCCCGGACAGCTTCCTACGAGCAGTACTTC; CDR3: CASSPRTASYEQYF
length: 15; J: TRBJ1-5; size: few; D: .; V: TRBV28; DNA: TGTGCCAGCAGCCCAGTCGAGACAGGAGATCAGCCCCAGCATTTT; CDR3: CASSPVETGDQPQHF
length: 17; J: TRBJ2-3; size: .; D: TRBD2; V: TRBV24-1; DNA: TGTGCCACCAGTGATTCCGGGACTAGCGGATACACAGATACGCAGTATTTT; CDR3: CATSDSGTSGYTDTQYF
length: 15; J: TRBJ2-5; size: many; D: TRBD2; V: TRBV7-2; DNA: TGTGCCAGCAGCTTCGGGACTAGCGGCCAAGAGACCCAGTACTTC; CDR3: CASSFGTSGQETQYF
length: 14; J: TRBJ2-7; size: .; D: .; V: TRBV14; DNA: TGTGCCAGCAGCCAACTGCGGGGCAGCTACGAGCAGTACTTC; CDR3: CASSQLRGSYEQYF
length: 12; J: TRBJ2-7; size: .; D: .; V: TRBV29-1; DNA: TGCAGCGTTGGGACGGAGGGCTACGAGCAGTACTTC; CDR3: CSVGTEGYEQYF
length: 12; J: TRBJ1-1; size: few; D: .; V: TRBV4-3; DNA: TGCGCCAGCAGCCCCCGGCCCCCTGAAGCTTTCTTT; CDR3: CASSPRPPEAFF
length: 13; J: TRBJ1-2; size: .; D: TRBD1; V: TRBV29-1; DNA: TGCAGCGTTGAGGACAGGCGCACCTATGGCTACACCTTC; CDR3: CSVEDRRTYGYTF
length: 16; J: TRBJ1-3; size: .; D: .; V: TRBV5-4; DNA: TGTGCCAGCAGCTTGGAGACATCTCACTCTGGAAACACCATATATTTT; CDR3: CASSLETSHSGNTIYF
length: 16; J: TRBJ1-5; size: many; D: .; V: TRBV7-2; DNA: TGTGCCAGCAGCTGGGGGGGGACATCAGTTAATCAGCCCCAGCATTTT; CDR3: CASSWGGTSVNQPQHF
length: 16; J: TRBJ2-7; size: many; D: TRBD1; V: TRBV7-2; DNA: TGTGCCAGCAGCCCAGCCCGGGACAGGGCCAACTACGAGCAGTACTTC; CDR3: CASSPARDRANYEQYF
length: 15; J: TRBJ2-3; size: many; D: .; V: TRBV12-3/TRBV12-4; DNA: TGTGCCAGCAGTTTTAGTTCCCTAGTCACAGATACGCAGTATTTT; CDR3: CASSFSSLVTDTQYF
length: 14; J: TRBJ2-1; size: .; D: TRBD2; V: TRBV2; DNA: TGTGCCAGCAGGGGGACTAGCGGGGGAGGTGAGCAGTTCTTC; CDR3: CASRGTSGGGEQFF
length: 17; J: TRBJ2-7; size: .; D: .; V: TRBV4-1; DNA: TGCGCCAGCAGCCAAGGCGGACTAAAGGACGGTTCCTACGAGCAGTACTTC; CDR3: CASSQGGLKDGSYEQYF
length: 12; J: TRBJ2-1; size: .; D: .; V: TRBV29-1; DNA: TGCAGCGTTGAAGAGCGGGGCTATGAGCAGTTCTTC; CDR3: CSVEERGYEQFF
length: 13; J: TRBJ2-5; size: few; D: .; V: TRBV10-3; DNA: TGTGCCATCAGGATTGACCCAGGGGAGACCCAGTACTTC; CDR3: CAIRIDPGETQYF